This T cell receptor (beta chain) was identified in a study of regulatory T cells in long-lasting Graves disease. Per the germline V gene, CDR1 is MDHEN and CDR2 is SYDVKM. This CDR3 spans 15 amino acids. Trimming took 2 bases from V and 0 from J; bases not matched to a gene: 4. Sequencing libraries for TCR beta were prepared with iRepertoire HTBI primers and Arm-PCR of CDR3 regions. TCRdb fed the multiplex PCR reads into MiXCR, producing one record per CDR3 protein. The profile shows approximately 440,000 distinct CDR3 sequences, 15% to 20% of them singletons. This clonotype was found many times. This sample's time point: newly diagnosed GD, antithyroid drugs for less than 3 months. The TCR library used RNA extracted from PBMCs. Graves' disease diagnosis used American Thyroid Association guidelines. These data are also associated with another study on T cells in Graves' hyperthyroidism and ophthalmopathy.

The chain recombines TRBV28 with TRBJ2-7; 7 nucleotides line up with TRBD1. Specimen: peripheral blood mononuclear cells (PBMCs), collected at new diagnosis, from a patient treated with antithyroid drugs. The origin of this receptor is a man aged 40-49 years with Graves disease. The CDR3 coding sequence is TGTGCCAGCAGTTTAAGGACAGGCAACTCCTACGAGCAGTACTTC. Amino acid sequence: CASSLRTGNSYEQYF.